Below are 26 T cell receptor beta chains sequenced from a single sample in a study of identical twins. TCRdb ran MiXCR on the 5' RACE reads and lists one entry per CDR3 protein. The sample yields 450,000 to 650,000 distinct CDR3 sequences, around 15% seen once. These same records also appear under a second study, on yellow fever vaccine responses in identical twins.

Sequences were obtained from CD4+ T cells sorted from blood. These receptors all come from a woman between 18 and 30 years old in good health.

The chain has TRBV4-2 and TRBJ2-7; 7 bases are a match to TRBD2. V trimming: 1 base; J trimming: 6 bases; junction bases outside the gene matches: 9. Germline-derived CDR1 and CDR2 are LGHNA and YNFKEQ. This CDR3 comprises 15 residues. The CDR3 protein is CASSQGALADTEQYF. CDR3 in DNA: TGTGCCAGCAGCCAAGGCGCGCTAGCGGATACCGAGCAGTACTTC.

This clonotype was seen more than once but under ten times. This chain links TRBV7-8 with TRBJ2-4; D assignment may be TRBD1 or TRBD2 (7 bases each). The germline CDR1 and CDR2 sequences are SGHVS and FQNEAQ. The germline V and J ends were trimmed by 3 bases and 8 bases, with 17 bases remaining between them. The length of the CDR3 is 15 residues. CDR3 sequence reads: CASSFLPQGGDIQYF. CDR3 nucleotides: TGTGCCAGCAGCTTCCTCCCCCAGGGGGGGGACATTCAGTACTTC.

This clonotype was seen a handful of times. V is TRBV5-1 and J is TRBJ2-1; D is possibly TRBD1 or TRBD2 (7 bases each). The germline gives CDR1 SGHRS, CDR2 YFSETQ. The CDR3 consists of 16 residues. The V end was cut by 3 bases, the J end by 6 bases, with 19 bases between. CDR3 nucleotides: TGCGCCAGCAGCTCTTCAGGGGGGGCAGGAGGCAATGAGCAGTTCTTC. This encodes CASSSSGGAGGNEQFF.

The chain carries TRBV11-2 and TRBJ2-1; possibly TRBD2 for D (5 bases). The CDR3 totals 17 residues. The V and J ends lost 1 base and 1 base respectively, with 14 bases between them. CDR1 and CDR2 from the germline V gene are SGHAT and FQNNGV. The CDR3 region is CASSLAPRGYSYNEQFF. In DNA, the CDR3 is TGTGCCAGCAGCTTAGCCCCTCGGGGTTATTCCTACAATGAGCAGTTCTTC.

This clonotype occurred a few times. This chain links TRBV5-6 with TRBJ1-2; D unclear. This CDR3 has 17 residues. V was pared by 5 bases and J by 3 bases, with 23 bases between. Germline CDR1 reads SGHDT; CDR2 reads YYEEEE. The CDR3 DNA reads as TGTGCCAGCAGTTCGACTTCTCGCCTAAGTCTCTACTATGGCTACACCTTC. This gives the protein CASSSTSRLSLYYGYTF.

This clonotype was seen a handful of times. This chain joins TRBV5-1 and TRBJ1-5, with 10 positions matching TRBD1. Germline V lookup: CDR1 SGHRS, CDR2 YFSETQ. V gave up 4 bases and J gave up 0 bases; unmatched junction bases: 7. The CDR3 extends over 17 amino acids. CDR3 sequence reads: CASSKDRGKYSNQPQHF. Written as DNA, the CDR3 is TGCGCCAGCAGCAAGGACAGGGGGAAATATAGCAATCAGCCCCAGCATTTT.

The chain couples TRBV20-1 to TRBJ2-2; maybe TRBD1 (5 bases). This CDR3 region has 15 residues. CDR1 and CDR2 (germline): DFQATT, SNEGSKA (reference sequence). V was shortened by 6 bases and J by 0 bases, with 14 bases between the two germline ends. CDR3 residues: CSALDAGSNTGELFF. The CDR3 DNA reads TGCAGTGCCCTAGATGCAGGGTCGAACACCGGGGAGCTGTTTTTT.

This clonotype has only a few counts. The chain recombines TRBV18 with TRBJ2-7; TRBD2 might be the D (6 bases). Germline CDR1 reads KGHSH; CDR2 reads LQKENI. The CDR3 is made up of 14 amino acids. Trimming pared 1 base from V and 2 bases from J, leaving 9 bases between. The CDR3 here is CASSPLAEAYEQYF. The CDR3 DNA is TGTGCCAGCTCACCACTAGCGGAGGCCTACGAGCAGTACTTC.

This clonotype was counted at least ten times. The chain employs TRBV15 and TRBJ2-1; no clear D. Germline V gives CDR1 LNHNV, CDR2 YYDKDF (reference sequence). This CDR3 is 11 amino acids long. V was clipped by 1 base and J by 6 bases, with 1 base between them. CDR3 in DNA: TGTGCCACCAGCAGAGCCAATGAGCAGTTCTTC. The encoded protein is CATSRANEQFF.

The gene calls are TRBV12-3 or TRBV12-4 and TRBJ1-1; possibly TRBD1 for D (5 bases). The CDR3 runs 14 residues. Trimming shortened V by 5 bases and J by 0 bases, and 10 bases separated the two germline ends. The DNA for the CDR3 is TGTGCCAGCAGTGCCCAGGGATTGAACACTGAAGCTTTCTTT. As protein: CASSAQGLNTEAFF.

This clonotype was detected a few times. The chain couples TRBV20-1 to TRBJ2-7, with D possibly TRBD2 on 6 matching bases. Germline CDR1 reads DFQATT; CDR2 reads SNEGSKA (reference sequence). Trimming cost V 2 bases and J 6 bases, with 20 bases left between them. The CDR3 sequence is 15 residues long. In DNA, the CDR3 is TGCAGTGCTAGATCGCCGACAGACCCCGGGGGCGAGCAGTACTTC. This gives the protein CSARSPTDPGGEQYF.

This clonotype was seen a few times. The J gene is TRBJ2-3, the V gene TRBV5-1; no definite D call. V was clipped by 4 bases and J by 3 bases, with 33 bases between them. Germline-derived CDR1 and CDR2 are SGHRS and YFSETQ. This CDR3 is built from 21 residues. In DNA form, the CDR3 reads TGCGCCAGCAGCAGGGAACCGGCAAGTGTAAGTTTGGTTGGGCGAACAGATACGCAGTATTTT. Protein product: CASSREPASVSLVGRTDTQYF. Full variable domain (remainder filled in from reference TRBV5-1 and TRBJ2-3): KAGVTQTPRYLIKTRGQQVTLSCSPISGHRSVSWYQQTPGQGLQFLFEYFSETQRNKGNFPGRFSGRQFSNSRSEMNVSTLELGDSALYLCASSREPASVSLVGRTDTQYFGPGTRLTVL.

This clonotype was seen a few times. The chain has TRBV11-2 and TRBJ2-2, with 7 nucleotides matching TRBD1. Losses at the gene ends were 1 base for V and 6 bases for J; bases not matched to a gene: 8. Germline-derived CDR1 and CDR2 are SGHAT and FQNNGV. CDR3 length: 16 residues. CDR3 bases: TGTGCCAGCAGCTTAGTTACAGGGGAAAAGGCCGGGGAGCTGTTTTTT. Its translation: CASSLVTGEKAGELFF.

The chain couples TRBV7-3 to TRBJ2-1; TRBD2 matches 10 bases. Losses at the gene ends were 2 bases for V and 6 bases for J; bases not matched to a gene: 4. The CDR3 totals 15 residues. Germline lookup yields CDR1 SGHTA and CDR2 FQGTGA. The CDR3 coding sequence is TGTGCCAGCAGCTTACTAGCGGGAGTTTCCAATGAGCAGTTCTTC. Amino acids: CASSLLAGVSNEQFF.

This sequence joins TRBV5-1 and TRBJ2-1; D remains unclear. CDR1 is SGHRS, CDR2 YFSETQ, per germline. The V end was cut by 0 bases, the J end by 3 bases, with 13 bases between. The CDR3 contains 16 residues. DNA of the CDR3: TGCGCCAGCAGCTTGGAAGCCAGACCCCTCTACAATGAGCAGTTCTTC. Protein: CASSLEARPLYNEQFF.

This clonotype was detected many times. This chain links TRBV12-3 or TRBV12-4 with TRBJ2-2; TRBD1 aligns across 9 bases. The CDR3 totals 16 residues. V was clipped by 2 bases and J by 4 bases; unmatched bases: 5. CDR3 in DNA: TGTGCCAGCAGTTTACGGACAGGGGCTCTCACCGGGGAGCTGTTTTTT. It codes for CASSLRTGALTGELFF.

The chain carries TRBV10-1 and TRBJ2-2, with TRBD1 matching 7 bases. CDR3 length: 14 residues. J lost 7 bases, V lost 6 bases, and 8 bases had no gene match. Germline V gene data show CDR1 as WNHNN and CDR2 as SYGVQD (reference sequence). In nucleotides, the CDR3 is TGCGCCAGCAGGCCGGACAGGATACACGGGGAGCTGTTTTTT. Encoded protein: CASRPDRIHGELFF.

This clonotype was detected a few times. This sequence joins TRBV20-1 and TRBJ2-1; 7 nucleotides align to TRBD2. The germline CDR1 and CDR2 sequences are DFQATT and SNEGSKA (reference sequence). This CDR3 is 13 amino acids long. After removal of 6 bases from V and 0 bases from J, the junction contained 2 bases not matched to a gene. CDR3 residues: CSARGDSYNEQFF. CDR3 nucleotide sequence: TGCAGTGCCCGGGGGGACTCCTACAATGAGCAGTTCTTC.

This clonotype was seen at least ten times. The gene calls are TRBV3-1 and TRBJ2-1, with TRBD2 identical over 14 bases. Germline CDR1 reads LGHDT; CDR2 reads YNNKEL (reference sequence). After removal of 1 base from V and 5 bases from J, the junction contained 7 bases not matched to a gene. The CDR3 is 18 amino acids. DNA for the CDR3: TGTGCCAGCAGCCAAGCCGGACTAGCGGGAGGTGTGAACAATGAGCAGTTCTTC. Protein: CASSQAGLAGGVNNEQFF.

The V call is TRBV5-1, the J call TRBJ2-1; TRBD1 might be the D (6 bases). Germline lookup yields CDR1 SGHRS and CDR2 YFSETQ. This CDR3 contains 14 residues. V was shortened by 2 bases and J by 3 bases, with 9 bases between the two germline ends. The DNA of the CDR3 is TGCGCCAGCAGCTTTGACAGGCTCTACAATGAGCAGTTCTTC. Translated, it gives CASSFDRLYNEQFF. Full variable domain (outside the CDR3, taken from reference TRBV5-1 and TRBJ2-1): KAGVTQTPRYLIKTRGQQVTLSCSPISGHRSVSWYQQTPGQGLQFLFEYFSETQRNKGNFPGRFSGRQFSNSRSEMNVSTLELGDSALYLCASSFDRLYNEQFFGPGTRLTVL.

This clonotype was seen only a few times. This chain links TRBV24-1 with TRBJ2-1; D is unclear. Germline values: CDR1 KGHDR, CDR2 SFDVKD. V lost 0 bases to trimming and J lost 6 bases, with 5 bases between them. The CDR3 consists of 13 residues. CDR3 loop: CATSDLWRNEQFF. In DNA form, the CDR3 reads TGTGCCACCAGTGATTTGTGGCGCAATGAGCAGTTCTTC.

The chain uses TRBV2 and TRBJ2-5, with 15 bases lining up with TRBD2. Unmatched junction bases numbered 5, after V lost 8 bases and J lost 13 bases. Germline V gene sequence: CDR1 SNHLY, CDR2 FYNNEI. There are 12 residues in the CDR3. The DNA for the CDR3 is TGTGCCAGCGGCGGACTAGCGGGGGGGTCGTACTTC. This codes for CASGGLAGGSYF. Based on the CDR3 plus reference TRBV2 and TRBJ2-5, the full variable domain is EPEVTQTPSHQVTQMGQEVILRCVPISNHLYFYWYRQILGQKVEFLVSFYNNEISEKSEIFDDQFSVERPDGSNFTLKIRSTKLEDSAMYFCASGGLAGGSYFGPGTRLLVL.

This clonotype was recorded at least ten times. The CDR3 is CASSKWQAKETQYF. The CDR3 nucleotides are TGTGCCAGCAGCAAATGGCAGGCTAAAGAGACCCAGTACTTC. The rearrangement joins TRBV21-1 to TRBJ2-5. TRBV21-1 has pseudogene status. CDR3 size: 14 residues.

The chain has TRBV5-1 and TRBJ1-1; D ambiguous. Germline values: CDR1 SGHRS, CDR2 YFSETQ. V was pared by 4 bases and J by 4 bases, with 17 bases between. The CDR3 covers 15 residues. Here the CDR3 reads CASSLLDPRSTEAFF. CDR3 nucleotide sequence: TGCGCCAGCAGCCTCCTGGATCCTAGGAGCACTGAAGCTTTCTTT.

This chain links TRBV18 with TRBJ1-2; D remains unclear. The CDR3 consists of 14 residues. Germline V gene lookup returns CDR1 KGHSH and CDR2 LQKENI. V was clipped by 5 bases and J by 2 bases, with 12 bases between them. CDR3 region: CASSNDRSNYGYTF. CDR3 coding DNA: TGTGCCAGCTCAAACGACCGATCCAACTATGGCTACACCTTC.

This clonotype has just a few counts. The rearrangement uses TRBV5-1 and TRBJ2-1; 9 bases are a match to TRBD2. The CDR3 loop spans 15 amino acids. CDR1 and CDR2 (germline): SGHRS, YFSETQ. Trimming took 3 bases from V and 6 from J; bases not matched to a gene: 7. The CDR3 coding sequence is TGCGCCAGCAGCTCCGTAGCGGGGGCCTCCAATGAGCAGTTCTTC. Residues: CASSSVAGASNEQFF.